In its sample, the clone carrying this TCR beta chain was seen many times. The antigen is not known. These data come from a study of regulatory T cells in long-lasting Graves disease. The time point denotes: persistent/refractory GD, antithyroid drugs over 5 years with positive TRAb. Following extraction of RNA from PBMCs, that RNA was used to make the TCR library. The authors built TCR beta libraries using iRepertoire HTBI primers and Arm-PCR of CDR3 regions. TCRdb re-derived calls from the multiplex PCR reads in MiXCR, one entry per CDR3 protein. The sample has roughly 300,000 distinct CDR3 sequences; roughly a fifth are singletons. The CDR3 is 11 amino acids. V gave up 3 bases and J gave up 9 bases, with 8 bases separating them. Germline CDR1 is SNHLY and CDR2 is FYNNEI. Findings and limits, study-wide: Segments TRBV28, TRBJ1-2 and TRBJ2-5 showed preferential usage in persistent disease. In persistent patients, shared public clonotypes (around 2,500) outnumbered those in new patients (approximately 970).

This sequence joins TRBV2 and TRBJ2-5; D unresolved. The sequencing here drew on peripheral blood mononuclear cells (PBMCs), taken when the disease was refractory, from a patient treated with antithyroid drugs. The clonotype comes from a female donor with Graves disease. The CDR3 reads CASSDLGSQYF. The CDR3, as DNA: TGTGCCAGCAGTGATTTGGGATCCCAGTACTTC.